This TCR beta chain originates from a study of control samples from healthy donors and cancer patients. Germline V gene data show CDR1 as SGHRS and CDR2 as YFSETQ. V shed 2 bases, J shed 2 bases, and the junction held 7 bases outside the gene matches. The CDR3 is made up of 17 amino acids. Method: immunoSEQ multiplex PCR; TCRdb's copy keeps in-frame clones and lacks some. Of 150,000 to 180,000 clones listed, 93% are singletons. The V call is TRBV5-1, the J call TRBJ2-2; 9 nucleotides match TRBD2. The sample comprised blood. This receptor was obtained from a man aged 50-59 years in good health. The CDR3 coding sequence is TGCGCCAGCAGCTTTAGCGGGAGCCCCGGTAACACCGGGGAGCTGTTTTTT. It codes for CASSFSGSPGNTGELFF.